The next 22 T cell receptor beta chains were all read from a single sample in a study of blood T cell repertoires in COVID-19. Clones were sequenced by immunoSEQ multiplex PCR, and TCRdb holds only the in-frame ones, with some missing. This repertoire shows approximately 300,000 clones, around 92% found once; its top ten account for roughly 6.7%. The sequencing sample was made of peripheral blood. These receptors all stem from a man younger than 35 who had recovered from COVID-19.

V gene TRBV4-1 combines with J gene TRBJ2-7, with D maybe TRBD1 (5 bases). Germline V CDR1 and CDR2: MGHRA, YSYEKL. The CDR3 length is 13 residues. V lost 2 bases to trimming and J lost 5 bases, with 10 bases between them. The CDR3 is CASSQQGGDEQYF. CDR3 in DNA: TGCGCCAGCAGCCAACAGGGCGGCGACGAGCAGTACTTC.

The V call is TRBV11-2, the J call TRBJ2-1; possibly TRBD2 for D (6 bases). CDR1 SGHAT and CDR2 FQNNGV come from the germline V gene. This CDR3 is built from 15 residues. The V and J ends lost 4 bases and 4 bases respectively, with 14 bases between them. The CDR3 here is CASSSAGSGYNEQFF. CDR3 DNA sequence: TGTGCCAGCAGCTCCGCGGGGAGCGGTTACAATGAGCAGTTCTTC. The full variable domain, its missing parts supplied by reference TRBV11-2 and TRBJ2-1, is EAGVAQSPRYKIIEKRQSVAFWCNPISGHATLYWYQQILGQGPKLLIQFQNNGVVDDSQLPKDRFSAERLKGVDSTLKIQPAKLEDSAVYLCASSSAGSGYNEQFFGPGTRLTVL.

This sequence joins TRBV7-9 and TRBJ1-6, with 7 bases fitting TRBD1. The CDR3 is 15 amino acids. Unmatched junction bases numbered 7, after V lost 2 bases and J lost 9 bases. Germline CDR1 and CDR2: SEHNR and FQNEAQ (reference sequence). In nucleotides, the CDR3 is TGTGCCAGCAGCTTAAGGGGGCAGGGTGCTTCACCCCTCCACTTT. It specifies CASSLRGQGASPLHF.

The gene calls are TRBV3-1 (or the pseudogene TRBV3-2) and TRBJ2-3, with D possibly being TRBD2 (5 bases). The V gene's germline CDR1 is LGHDT and CDR2 YNNKEL (reference sequence). This CDR3 is 14 amino acids long. Trimming cost V 6 bases and J 0 bases, with 10 bases left between them. CDR3 DNA sequence: TGTGCCAGCAGTAGCGCCGACAGCACAGATACGCAGTATTTT. It translates to CASSSADSTDTQYF.

The V call is TRBV18, the J call TRBJ1-1, with D unresolved. The CDR3 is made up of 14 amino acids. Deletions cut 3 bases from V and 5 bases from J, with 13 bases between. CDR1 KGHSH and CDR2 LQKENI come from the germline V gene. The CDR3: CASSPSTRFTEAFF. CDR3 nucleotide sequence: TGTGCCAGCTCACCGTCGACACGTTTTACTGAAGCTTTCTTT.

The gene calls are TRBV7-2 and TRBJ1-4; TRBD1 matches at 10 bases. Germline CDR1 and CDR2: SGHTA and FQGNSA. The CDR3 consists of 18 residues. The junction had 13 bases not matched to a gene; V was cut back by 1 base and J by 8 bases. CDR3 region: CASSLVSVLGTGAEKLFF. In DNA form, the CDR3 reads TGTGCCAGCAGCTTAGTTTCTGTGTTAGGGACAGGGGCCGAAAAACTGTTTTTT.

The chain couples TRBV28 to TRBJ1-1, with D possibly matching TRBD1 (5 bases). The V gene's germline CDR1 is MDHEN and CDR2 SYDVKM. The CDR3 has 11 residues. CDR3 protein: CATQGNTEAFF. DNA for the CDR3: TGTGCTACCCAGGGGAACACTGAAGCTTTCTTT.

V and J are TRBV10-3 and TRBJ2-1, with D hard to call. Trimming shortened V by 0 bases and J by 8 bases, and 11 bases separated the two germline ends. The germline V gene encodes CDR1 ENHRY and CDR2 SYGVKD. The CDR3 spans 14 residues. This chain's CDR3 is CAISESSQSYEQFF. As DNA, the CDR3 is TGTGCCATCAGTGAGTCTTCACAATCATATGAGCAGTTCTTC.

The chain joins TRBV19 to TRBJ2-3; D perhaps matches TRBD2 (5 bases). Trimming stripped 6 bases from V and 1 base from J, with 17 bases between. This CDR3 comprises 16 residues. Germline lookup yields CDR1 LNHDA and CDR2 SQIVND (reference sequence). This CDR3 reads CASRAPIGGGTDTQYF. The DNA for the CDR3 is TGTGCCAGTAGAGCCCCTATAGGAGGAGGCACAGATACGCAGTATTTT.

The chain joins TRBV2 to TRBJ1-5; D is ambiguous. Trimming cost V 1 base and J 4 bases, with 11 bases left between them. CDR3 size: 15 residues. CDR1 and CDR2 (germline): SNHLY, FYNNEI. This chain's CDR3 is CASSEGAVRNQPQHF. The CDR3 DNA is TGTGCCAGCAGTGAAGGGGCCGTTCGAAATCAGCCCCAGCATTTT.

This clone was recorded once. This rearrangement joins TRBV19 to TRBJ1-2, with TRBD1 matching 9 bases. The CDR3 runs to 16 residues. Per germline, CDR1 LNHDA and CDR2 SQIVND (reference sequence). The J segment lost 8 bases and the V segment lost 4 bases, leaving 14 bases of the junction unmatched. The CDR3 region is CASSRPGTGIQEGYTF. The CDR3 region has the DNA TGTGCCAGTAGTAGACCCGGGACAGGGATTCAGGAGGGCTACACCTTC.

This chain uses TRBV4-1 with TRBJ2-7, with 9 bases matching TRBD1. The germline V gene encodes CDR1 MGHRA and CDR2 YSYEKL. The CDR3 totals 16 residues. Trimming cost V 0 bases and J 5 bases; bases outside gene matches: 8. Written as DNA, the CDR3 is TGCGCCAGCAGCCAAGAGGTGACGGGACAGGGAGACGAGCAGTACTTC. Encoded protein: CASSQEVTGQGDEQYF.

This chain joins TRBV5-4 and TRBJ1-1; 11 bases are a match to TRBD1. With 4 bases clipped from V and 4 bases from J, the junction kept 9 bases outside the gene matches. CDR1 is SGHNT, CDR2 YYREEE, per germline (reference sequence). The CDR3 extends over 16 amino acids. In nucleotides, the CDR3 is TGTGCCAGCAGCAAGCTTGTGGGGACAGGGGGCACTGAAGCTTTCTTT. Translation: CASSKLVGTGGTEAFF.

The rearrangement uses TRBV9 and TRBJ2-2; 12 bases are shared with TRBD2. The V gene's germline CDR1 is SGDLS and CDR2 YYNGEE. Trimming removed 4 bases from V and 5 bases from J; junction bases left unmatched: 12. This CDR3 is built from 18 residues. CDR3 nucleotide sequence: TGTGCCAGCAGCACCCGACTAGCGGGGGCCCTGGGTACCGGGGAGCTGTTTTTT. Its protein product is CASSTRLAGALGTGELFF.

The chain carries TRBV2 and TRBJ2-1; D not certain. Germline values: CDR1 SNHLY, CDR2 FYNNEI. CDR3 size: 11 residues. V gave up 6 bases and J gave up 2 bases, with 2 bases separating them. The chain's CDR3 is CASSAYNEQFF. In DNA, the CDR3 is TGTGCCAGCAGCGCCTACAATGAGCAGTTCTTC.

The chain carries TRBV6-5 and TRBJ2-1; maybe TRBD1 (6 bases). Trimming pared 6 bases from V and 6 bases from J, leaving 12 bases between. Germline CDR1 and CDR2: MNHEY and SVGAGI. The CDR3 extends over 13 amino acids. The CDR3 nucleotides read TGTGCCAGCAGACAGGGCCTTGCCAATGAGCAGTTCTTC. Protein product: CASRQGLANEQFF.

V gene TRBV6-6 combines with J gene TRBJ1-2; perhaps TRBD1 as D (6 bases). This CDR3 spans 13 amino acids. Trimming took 2 bases from V and 6 from J, leaving 10 bases between them. CDR1 is MNHNY, CDR2 SVGAGI, per germline (reference sequence). CDR3 region: CASSYQGIDGYTF. In DNA, the CDR3 is TGTGCCAGCAGTTACCAGGGGATTGATGGCTACACCTTC.

The chain carries TRBV2 and TRBJ1-3, with D uncertain. V was trimmed by 3 bases and J by 4 bases, leaving 7 bases between them. The CDR3 extends over 13 amino acids. Germline lookup yields CDR1 SNHLY and CDR2 FYNNEI. DNA of the CDR3: TGTGCCAGCAGTGAGGCGCGGGGAAACACCATATATTTT. Protein product: CASSEARGNTIYF. Drawing the rest from reference TRBV2 and TRBJ1-3, the complete variable domain is EPEVTQTPSHQVTQMGQEVILRCVPISNHLYFYWYRQILGQKVEFLVSFYNNEISEKSEIFDDQFSVERPDGSNFTLKIRSTKLEDSAMYFCASSEARGNTIYFGEGSWLTVV.

The chain uses TRBV12-3 or TRBV12-4 and TRBJ2-7; 7 nucleotides line up with TRBD1. Trimming removed 5 bases from V and 3 bases from J; junction bases left unmatched: 1. This CDR3 contains 12 residues. The CDR3 protein is CASSQGVYEQYF. The DNA of the CDR3 is TGTGCCAGCAGTCAGGGGGTCTACGAGCAGTACTTC.

The V gene is TRBV3-1 (or the pseudogene TRBV3-2), the J gene TRBJ2-3; perhaps TRBD2 as D (5 bases). Trimming took off 1 base at V and 0 bases at J, with 11 bases between the two ends. Per the germline V gene, CDR1 is LGHDT and CDR2 is YNNKEL (reference sequence). This CDR3 is built from 16 residues. CDR3 sequence reads: CASSQGAVLSTDTQYF. Here the CDR3 DNA reads TGTGCCAGCAGCCAAGGAGCGGTACTCAGCACAGATACGCAGTATTTT.

The chain couples TRBV25-1 to TRBJ1-1, with a tentative D call TRBD1 (5 bases). V lost 3 bases and J lost 1, with 12 bases in between. The V gene's germline CDR1 is MGHDK and CDR2 SYGVNS. The CDR3 sequence is 15 residues long. The CDR3 DNA reads TGTGCCAGCAGTGACAAGACCCAGGGGAACACTGAAGCTTTCTTT. This translates into CASSDKTQGNTEAFF.

The V gene is TRBV5-1, the J gene TRBJ2-5; 7 bases are a match to TRBD1. Looked up from germline, CDR1 is SGHRS and CDR2 is YFSETQ. Germline trimming cut 0 bases from V and 3 bases from J; bases unmatched to any gene: 2. CDR3 length: 14 amino acids. Here the CDR3 DNA reads TGCGCCAGCAGCTTGGACAGGGGAGAAGAGACCCAGTACTTC. As protein: CASSLDRGEETQYF.